This T cell receptor (beta chain) was recorded in a study of beta chain features in type 1 diabetes. Study summary: Age, gender, cell numbers and subset yield matched between patients and controls. Study-wide points: For Type 1 diabetes patients, all four CD4+ subsets carried TCRB CDR3s that were moderately but significantly shorter. Within the patient group, naive, central memory and Treg TCRB repertoires appeared more similar to each other than within healthy donors.

It was one heparinised blood draw, averaging about 116 mL, that each donor gave. Trimming cost V 3 bases and J 5 bases, with 11 bases left between them. Germline V gene sequence: CDR1 LNHDA, CDR2 SQIVND (reference sequence). This CDR3 has 15 amino acids. What was sequenced were expressed TCRB transcripts, since all of the isolated RNA had been reverse transcribed. Data came from immunoSEQ multiplex PCR; TCRdb stores just in-frame clones and leaves some out. The data show about 59,000 clones, with over 50% seen just once and about 2.2% held by the top ten. Comment on this clone: What it recognizes is unknown.

The origin of this receptor is a woman between 18 and 29 years old in good health. The V and J genes are TRBV19 and TRBJ1-6, with no clear D. The source material was Tregs from blood. CDR3 nucleotide sequence: TGTGCCAGTAGTATCGGCCAGGTCGATAATTCACCCCTCCACTTT. Translation gives CASSIGQVDNSPLHF.